Reported below is one TCR beta chain. The antigen remains unidentified. The PCR ran on 60 Vbeta and 13 Jbeta primers. The method was immunoSEQ multiplex PCR; TCRdb's version includes in-frame clones alone and lacks a portion of them. Of 150,000 to 200,000 clones listed, over 60% are singletons. This entry is derived from a study of cytomegalovirus exposure and HLA in healthy donors. Findings and limits, study-wide: An analysis was carried out at a later point. It showed that HLA-associated TCR beta chains were more clonally expanded than equally common non-associated chains. A previous analysis found most TCR beta V segments productive roughly 87% or roughly 30% of the time. The authors later found most CMV-associated TCR beta chains appeared HLA-restricted.

The germline V gene has CDR1 LNHDA and CDR2 SQIVND (reference sequence). The CDR3 is 15 residues long. Trimming at V came to 8 bases and at J to 6 bases, leaving 13 bases not matched to a gene. The sample consisted of PBMCs. This receptor was taken from a woman in her thirties or forties in good health and CMV-seronegative. The chain couples TRBV19 to TRBJ2-3; 8 bases match TRBD2. In nucleotides, the CDR3 is TGTGCCAGTGGGGCTAGCGGGTCATGGGGGGATACGCAGTATTTT. This gives the protein CASGASGSWGDTQYF.